This T cell receptor (beta chain) was recorded in a study of T cells in narcolepsy. Profiled with immunoSEQ multiplex PCR; TCRdb holds only in-frame clones, not every one. Among 25,000 to 35,000 clones, around 86% were seen once, and the ten largest hold about 0.94%. V dropped 9 bases and J dropped 1 base, with 19 bases sitting between them. Germline CDR1 is SGHNT and CDR2 is YYREEE (reference sequence). CDR3 length equals 15 residues. Sequencing used CD45RA- memory CD4+ T cells from PBMCs. J is TRBJ2-5 and V is TRBV5-4; D gene unclear. This receptor was identified in a human donor with narcolepsy. CDR3 DNA: TGTGCCACGGCGCAATCCCGGTCGAGCCAAGAGACCCAGTACTTC. Its protein product is CATAQSRSSQETQYF.